This T cell receptor beta chain was recovered during a study of tumor-infiltrating lymphocytes in oesophageal squamous cell carcinoma. CDR1 and CDR2 from the germline V gene are SSHAT and FNYEAQ (reference sequence). The CDR3 spans 14 residues. A single record per CDR3 protein comes from TCRdb applying MiXCR to the PCR reads. The repertoire includes some 18,000 distinct CDR3 sequences, roughly two fifths of them detected once, and around a sixth sits in the top ten. The specimen sequenced was normal esophageal tissue next to the tumor. This receptor was obtained from a female donor with esophageal squamous cell carcinoma. The chain combines TRBV7-7 with TRBJ2-5; D might be TRBD2 (5 bases). The J call may be mistaken, given a closer DNA end match to TRBJ2-7. CDR3 nucleotide sequence: TGTGCCAGCAGCCCTAGCAGCGGCCCCTACGAGCAGTACTTC. Amino acids: CASSPSSGPYEQYF.